The table lists the clone carrying this TCR beta chain with many counts. This sample is drawn from a study of T-cell reconstitution after alpha-beta-depleted transplantation in children. As it was prepared, the TCRbeta library received unique molecular identifiers. One entry per CDR3 protein, called by TCRdb with MiXCR from the PCR reads. The top ten clones hold approximately 1% of a sample with hundreds of thousands of distinct CDR3 sequences, roughly 15% of them seen once. CDR3 size: 12 residues. Trimming removed 2 bases from V and 1 base from J, with 5 bases in between. Germline CDR1 reads DFQATT; CDR2 reads SNEGSKA (reference sequence).

The clonotype was recovered from a human donor who donated a stem cell graft to a child with acute myeloid leukemia. Sample: PBMCs from the stem cell graft donor, taken from the stem cell graft. V and J are TRBV20-1 and TRBJ1-1; D not certain. CDR3 region: CSARYSNTEAFF. As DNA, the CDR3 is TGCAGTGCTAGATACTCGAACACTGAAGCTTTCTTT.